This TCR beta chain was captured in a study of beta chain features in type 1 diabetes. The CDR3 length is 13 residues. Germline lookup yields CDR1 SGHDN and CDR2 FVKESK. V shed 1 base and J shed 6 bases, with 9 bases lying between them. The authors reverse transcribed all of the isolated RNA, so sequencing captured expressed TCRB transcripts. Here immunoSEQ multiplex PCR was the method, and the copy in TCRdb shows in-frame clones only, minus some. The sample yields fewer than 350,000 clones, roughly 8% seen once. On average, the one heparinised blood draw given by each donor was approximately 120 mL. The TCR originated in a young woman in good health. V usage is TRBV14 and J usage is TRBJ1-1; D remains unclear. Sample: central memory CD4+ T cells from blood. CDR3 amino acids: CASSQVVRAEAFF. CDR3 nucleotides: TGTGCCAGCAGCCAAGTAGTGCGGGCTGAAGCTTTCTTT.